This T cell receptor beta chain comes out of a study of monozygotic twins with inflammatory bowel disease. As to this clonotype: Its antigen is undetermined.

CDR3 size: 14 residues. Germline CDR1 is SQVTM and CDR2 is ANQGSEA. Study-wide findings and caveats: Since immunosuppressive treatments differed, patient repertoires may have gained added variability.

For every donor, one blood sample of about 2.5 ml was drawn. Skipping T cell sorting, the study isolated total RNA directly from whole blood. Incorporation of UMIs carrying a 6-nucleotide sample barcode was performed by template switching. TCRdb reprocessed the 5' RACE reads; each CDR3 protein has one entry and no DNA is given. The sample holds over 200,000 distinct CDR3 sequences. The chain links TRBV29-1 to TRBJ2-6; TCRdb outputs TRBD1, but without DNA this stays unchecked. The sequence was collected from a human donor with ulcerative colitis or Crohn's disease, or a healthy co-twin of an affected twin (not recorded which). Material for sequencing was blood. The CDR3 is CSIRDTSGANVLTF.